Included here is one TCR beta chain sequence, with context. The target antigen is unknown. Germline loops: CDR1 SGHKS, CDR2 YYEKEE (reference sequence). Unmatched junction bases numbered 2, after V lost 3 bases and J lost 0 bases. This CDR3 spans 14 amino acids. These data originate in a study of cytomegalovirus exposure and HLA in healthy donors. Donors likely had unrecorded immune exposures despite being nominally healthy when sampled. The PCR made use of 60 Vbeta and 13 Jbeta primers. Repertoires were generated with immunoSEQ multiplex PCR, while TCRdb's copy carries only in-frame clones and drops some. The sample consists of about 130,000 clones, about three quarters of them appearing once. The study's findings and limits: In presence/absence analyses, roughly uniform sequencing depth across donors was assumed. Compared with the approximately 700-donor mean, an Asian-associated ancestry cluster reportedly had fewer N-insertions, according to a later analysis.

This receptor was taken from a man between 45 and 60 years old in good health and CMV-seronegative. V and J are TRBV5-5 and TRBJ1-1; 7 bases align to TRBD1. The source material was PBMCs. The CDR3 coding sequence is TGTGCCAGCAGCTGGGGACAGTTGAACACTGAAGCTTTCTTT. It yields the protein CASSWGQLNTEAFF.